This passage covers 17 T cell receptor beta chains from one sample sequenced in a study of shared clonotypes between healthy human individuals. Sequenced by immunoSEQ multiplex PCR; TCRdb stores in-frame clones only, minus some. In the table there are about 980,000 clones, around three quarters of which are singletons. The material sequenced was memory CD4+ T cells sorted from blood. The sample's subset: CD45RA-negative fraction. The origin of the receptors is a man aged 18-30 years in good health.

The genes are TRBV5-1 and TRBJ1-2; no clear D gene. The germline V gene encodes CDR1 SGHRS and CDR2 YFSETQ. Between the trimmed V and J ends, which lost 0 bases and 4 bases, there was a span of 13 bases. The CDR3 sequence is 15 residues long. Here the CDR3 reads CASSLDLSGLYGYTF. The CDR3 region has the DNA TGCGCCAGCAGCTTGGACCTGAGTGGACTCTATGGCTACACCTTC.

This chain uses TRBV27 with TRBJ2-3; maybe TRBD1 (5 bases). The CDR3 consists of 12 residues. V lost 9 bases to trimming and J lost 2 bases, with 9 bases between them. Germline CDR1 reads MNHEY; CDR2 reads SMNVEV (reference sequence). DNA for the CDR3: TGTGCCAGTGGACATTCCACAGATACGCAGTATTTT. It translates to CASGHSTDTQYF.

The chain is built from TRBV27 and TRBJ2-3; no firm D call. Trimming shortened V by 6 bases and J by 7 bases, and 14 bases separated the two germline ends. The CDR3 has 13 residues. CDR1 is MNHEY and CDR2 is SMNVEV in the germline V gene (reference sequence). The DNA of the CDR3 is TGTGCCAGCAGGCCTGGGTCGGGCAATACGCAGTATTTT. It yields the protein CASRPGSGNTQYF.

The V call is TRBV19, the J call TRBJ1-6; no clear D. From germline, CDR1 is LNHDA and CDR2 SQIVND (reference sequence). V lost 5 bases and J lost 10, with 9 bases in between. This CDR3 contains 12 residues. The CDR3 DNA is TGTGCCAGTAGTCGGGGTGAGTCACCCCTCCACTTT. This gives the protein CASSRGESPLHF. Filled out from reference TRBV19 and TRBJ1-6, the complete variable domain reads DGGITQSPKYLFRKEGQNVTLSCEQNLNHDAMYWYRQDPGQGLRLIYYSQIVNDFQKGDIAEGYSVSREKKESFPLTVTSAQKNPTAFYLCASSRGESPLHFGNGTRLTVT.

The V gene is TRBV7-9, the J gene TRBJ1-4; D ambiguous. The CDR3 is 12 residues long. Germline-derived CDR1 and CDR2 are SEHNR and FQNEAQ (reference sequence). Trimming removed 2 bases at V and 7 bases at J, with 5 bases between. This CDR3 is CASSLYLEKLFF. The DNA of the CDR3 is TGTGCCAGCAGCTTATACCTTGAAAAACTGTTTTTT.

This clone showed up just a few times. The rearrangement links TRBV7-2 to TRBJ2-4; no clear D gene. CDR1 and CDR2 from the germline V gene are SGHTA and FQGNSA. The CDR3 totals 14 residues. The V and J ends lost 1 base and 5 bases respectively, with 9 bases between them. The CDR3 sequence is CASSLDPAENIQYF. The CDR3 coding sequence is TGTGCCAGCAGCTTAGATCCCGCAGAAAACATTCAGTACTTC.

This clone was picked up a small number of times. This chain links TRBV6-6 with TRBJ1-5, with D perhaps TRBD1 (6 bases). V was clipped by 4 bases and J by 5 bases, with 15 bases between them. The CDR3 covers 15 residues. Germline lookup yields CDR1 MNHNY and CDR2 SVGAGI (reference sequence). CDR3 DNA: TGTGCCAGCAGTTCCACACAGGGATTTGATCAGCCCCAGCATTTT. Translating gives CASSSTQGFDQPQHF.

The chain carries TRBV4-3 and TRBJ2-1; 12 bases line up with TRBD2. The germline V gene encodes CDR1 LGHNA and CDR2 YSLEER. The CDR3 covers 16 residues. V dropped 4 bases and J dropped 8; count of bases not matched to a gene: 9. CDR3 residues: CASSLLTSGSGDEQFF. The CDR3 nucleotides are TGCGCCAGCAGCCTCTTGACTAGCGGGAGCGGAGATGAGCAGTTCTTC.

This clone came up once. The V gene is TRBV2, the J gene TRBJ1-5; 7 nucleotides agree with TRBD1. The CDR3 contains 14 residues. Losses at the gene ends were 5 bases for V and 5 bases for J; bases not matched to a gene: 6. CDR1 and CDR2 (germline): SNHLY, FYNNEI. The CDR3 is CASSSPDRDQPQHF. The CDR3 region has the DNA TGTGCCAGCAGTTCCCCAGACAGGGATCAGCCCCAGCATTTT.

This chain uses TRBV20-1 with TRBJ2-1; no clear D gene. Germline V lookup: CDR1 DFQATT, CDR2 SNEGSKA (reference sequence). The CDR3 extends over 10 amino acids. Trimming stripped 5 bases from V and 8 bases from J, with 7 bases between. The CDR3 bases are TGCAGTGCTCTCCATTATGAGCAGTTCTTC. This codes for CSALHYEQFF.

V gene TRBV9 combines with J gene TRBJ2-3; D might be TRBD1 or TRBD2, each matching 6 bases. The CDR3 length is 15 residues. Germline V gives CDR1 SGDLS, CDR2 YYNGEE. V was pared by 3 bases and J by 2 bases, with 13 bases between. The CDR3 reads CASSARDTYTDTQYF. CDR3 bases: TGTGCCAGCAGCGCGCGGGACACCTACACAGATACGCAGTATTTT. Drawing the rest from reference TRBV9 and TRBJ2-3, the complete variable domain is DSGVTQTPKHLITATGQRVTLRCSPRSGDLSVYWYQQSLDQGLQFLIQYYNGEERAKGNILERFSAQQFPDLHSELNLSSLELGDSALYFCASSARDTYTDTQYFGPGTRLTVL.

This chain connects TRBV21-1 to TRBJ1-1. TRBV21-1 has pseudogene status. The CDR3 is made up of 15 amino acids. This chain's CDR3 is CASSIGRWGSTEAFF. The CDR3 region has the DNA TGTGCCAGCAGCATAGGCAGGTGGGGTAGCACTGAAGCTTTCTTT.

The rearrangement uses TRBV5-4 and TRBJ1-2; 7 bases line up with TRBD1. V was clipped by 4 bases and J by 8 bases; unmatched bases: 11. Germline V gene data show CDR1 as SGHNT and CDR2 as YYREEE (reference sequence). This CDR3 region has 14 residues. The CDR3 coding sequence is TGTGCCAGCAGCGTTCAGGGGGTGATAAAGGGCTACACCTTC. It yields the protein CASSVQGVIKGYTF.

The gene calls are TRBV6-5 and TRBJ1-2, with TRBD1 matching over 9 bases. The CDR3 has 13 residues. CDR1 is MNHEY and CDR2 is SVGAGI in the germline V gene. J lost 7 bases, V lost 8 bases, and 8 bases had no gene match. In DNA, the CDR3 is TGTGCCAGCGGCAAGGGACAGGGTTTTGGCTACACCTTC. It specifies CASGKGQGFGYTF.

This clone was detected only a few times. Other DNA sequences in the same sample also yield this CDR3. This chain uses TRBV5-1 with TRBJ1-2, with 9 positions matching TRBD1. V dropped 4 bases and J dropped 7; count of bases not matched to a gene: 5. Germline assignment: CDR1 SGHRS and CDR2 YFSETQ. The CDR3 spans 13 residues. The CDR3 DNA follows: TGCGCCAGCAGCCCACAGGGGGCGGGTGGCTACACCTTC. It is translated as CASSPQGAGGYTF.

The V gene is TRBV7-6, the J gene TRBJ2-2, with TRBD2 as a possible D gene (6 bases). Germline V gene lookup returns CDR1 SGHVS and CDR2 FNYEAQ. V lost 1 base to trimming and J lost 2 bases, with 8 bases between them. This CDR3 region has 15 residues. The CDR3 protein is CASSLDGSNTGELFF. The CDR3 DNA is TGTGCCAGCAGCTTAGACGGGAGTAACACCGGGGAGCTGTTTTTT.

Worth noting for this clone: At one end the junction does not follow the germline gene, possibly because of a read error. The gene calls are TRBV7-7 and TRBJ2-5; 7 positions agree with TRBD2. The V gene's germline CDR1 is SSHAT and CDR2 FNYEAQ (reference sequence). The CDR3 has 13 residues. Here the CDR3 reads CASRPQGGETQYF. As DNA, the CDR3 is TGTGCTAGCAGGCCTCAGGGAGGGGAGACCCAGTACTTC.